The 4 T cell receptor beta chains reported below all come from one sample, sequenced in a study of blood T cell repertoires in COVID-19. Method: immunoSEQ multiplex PCR; TCRdb's copy keeps in-frame clones and lacks some. This table holds roughly 200,000 clones, 80% found once. Source material: peripheral blood. The receptors derive from a man aged 55 to 70 with acute or convalescent COVID-19.

Note on this clone: At one end, the junction sequence differs from germline, possibly due to a read error. This chain links TRBV7-7 with TRBJ2-4; 8 nucleotides match TRBD1. There are 17 residues in the CDR3. Germline V lookup: CDR1 SSHAT, CDR2 FNYEAQ (reference sequence). The CDR3 DNA is TGTGCTAGCAGCTTAGCACCGGGACAGGCCCCCAAAAACATTCAGTACTTC. Encoded protein: CASSLAPGQAPKNIQYF.

This clone was recorded once. The rearrangement links TRBV29-1 to TRBJ2-1, with 11 bases identical to TRBD1. The CDR3 contains 14 residues. Trimming at V came to 6 bases and at J to 4 bases, leaving 5 bases not matched to a gene. The germline V gene encodes CDR1 SQVTM and CDR2 ANQGSEA. CDR3 sequence (DNA): TGCAGCGTCGGACAGGGGGCATTGTACAATGAGCAGTTCTTC. Amino acids: CSVGQGALYNEQFF.

The chain employs TRBV2 and TRBJ1-1, with 8 bases aligning to TRBD1. CDR3 length: 13 amino acids. J lost 0 bases, V lost 9 bases, and 3 bases had no gene match. Germline loops: CDR1 SNHLY, CDR2 FYNNEI. CDR3 coding DNA: TGTGCCAGGACAGGGGCATTGAACACTGAAGCTTTCTTT. Amino acids: CARTGALNTEAFF.

V usage is TRBV10-3 and J usage is TRBJ2-7; weak D call: TRBD1 (5 bases). The CDR3 length is 14 residues. The germline CDR1 and CDR2 sequences are ENHRY and SYGVKD. The germline V and J ends were trimmed by 3 bases and 2 bases, with 11 bases remaining between them. The CDR3 spells CAISDSDRPYEQYF. In DNA, the CDR3 is TGTGCCATCAGTGACTCCGACAGACCCTACGAGCAGTACTTC.